This TCR beta chain was retrieved from a study of identical twins' blood T cells. TCRdb used MiXCR to reprocess the 5' RACE reads, holding one entry per CDR3 protein. The table records a few hundred thousand distinct CDR3 sequences, approximately 30% of them present only once. Sequencing was carried out using PBMCs. The sequence was obtained from a woman aged 18-55 years in good health.

For the CDR3, the DNA is TGTGCCAGCAGCTTGAAGTCGGCAGACCCAAGGGGTGAAAAACTGTTTTTT. Its translation: CASSLKSADPRGEKLFF. V and J are TRBV5-4 and TRBJ1-4, with D perhaps matching TRBD1 (5 bases). Germline V gene data show CDR1 as SGHNT and CDR2 as YYREEE (reference sequence). V was cut by 1 base and J by 7 bases, with 20 bases left in between. CDR3 length: 17 amino acids.